This T cell receptor (beta chain) stems from a study of blood T cell repertoires in COVID-19. Profiling relied on immunoSEQ multiplex PCR, and the TCRdb table lists in-frame clones only, not all of them. The sample records about 170,000 clones, around 85% being singletons. The clonotype was recovered from an elderly woman with COVID-19, enrolled during active disease. Material: peripheral blood.

Here the CDR3 DNA reads TGCGCCAGCAGCTTGGGGAGACAGCAAGAGACCCAGTACTTC. Amino acids: CASSLGRQQETQYF. The rearrangement joins TRBV5-1 to TRBJ2-5; D may be TRBD1 (5 bases). The V end lost 0 bases, the J end lost 2 bases, and 8 bases lay between the germline ends. This CDR3 region has 14 residues. Germline CDR1 is SGHRS and CDR2 is YFSETQ.